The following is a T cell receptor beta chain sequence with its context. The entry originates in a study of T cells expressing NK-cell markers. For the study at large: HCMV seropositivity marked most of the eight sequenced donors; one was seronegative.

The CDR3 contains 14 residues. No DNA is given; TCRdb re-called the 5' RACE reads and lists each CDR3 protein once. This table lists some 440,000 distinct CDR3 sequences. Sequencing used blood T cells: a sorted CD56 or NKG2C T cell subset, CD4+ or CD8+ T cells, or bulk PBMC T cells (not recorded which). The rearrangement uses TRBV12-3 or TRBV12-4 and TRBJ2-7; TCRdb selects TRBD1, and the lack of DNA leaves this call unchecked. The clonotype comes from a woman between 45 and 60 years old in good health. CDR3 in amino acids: CASSSNRQAYEQYF.